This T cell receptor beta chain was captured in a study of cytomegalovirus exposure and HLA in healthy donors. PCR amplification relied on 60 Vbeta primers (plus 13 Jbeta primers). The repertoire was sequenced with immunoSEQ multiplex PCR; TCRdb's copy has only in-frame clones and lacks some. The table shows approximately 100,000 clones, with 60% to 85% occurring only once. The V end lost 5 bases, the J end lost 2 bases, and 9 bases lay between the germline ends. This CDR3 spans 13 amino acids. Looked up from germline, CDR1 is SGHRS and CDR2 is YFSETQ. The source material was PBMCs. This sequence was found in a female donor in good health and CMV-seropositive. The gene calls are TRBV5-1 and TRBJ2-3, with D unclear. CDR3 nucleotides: TGCGCCAGCAGGGCAGACAACACAGATACGCAGTATTTT. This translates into CASRADNTDTQYF.